The rows below give T cell receptor beta chains drawn from one sample of a study of CD8+ T cells in alopecia areata. This table comes from immunoSEQ multiplex PCR, and its TCRdb copy is limited to in-frame clones, with some not included. In the table there are about 140,000 clones, 70% to 90% of which are singletons. This material consisted of CD8+ T cells sorted from blood, taken at week 4, from a patient treated with tofacitinib. All receptors derive from a human donor with alopecia areata. Each CDR3 is given with its conserved first and last residue. The D gene is left open where the match is weak. Size tells how often a clone was seen (once, few, many) or the class of an expanded clone, and some rows leave it out.

size	V	D	J	CDR3	DNA
-	TRBV5-1	-	TRBJ1-1	CASSFEGPEAFF	TGCGCCAGCAGCTTCGAGGGACCTGAAGCTTTCTTT
-	TRBV7-9	TRBD1	TRBJ2-3	CATPHRDRGLDF	TGTGCCACCCCGCACCGGGACAGGGGATTAGATTTT
-	TRBV10-3	-	TRBJ2-1	CAISEVGSGNEQFF	TGTGCCATCAGTGAAGTCGGGAGTGGTAATGAGCAGTTCTTC
-	TRBV27	-	TRBJ2-7	CATEPQRGTGEQYF	TGTGCCACCGAACCCCAAAGGGGGACGGGCGAGCAGTACTTC
-	TRBV9	-	TRBJ2-7	CASSVVPGPPYEQYF	TGTGCCAGCAGCGTAGTCCCAGGGCCCCCCTACGAGCAGTACTTC
-	TRBV2	-	TRBJ1-2	CASSVRRPNYGYTF	TGTGCCAGCAGCGTCAGGCGGCCTAACTATGGCTACACCTTC
-	TRBV6-5	TRBD1	TRBJ1-1	CASSYSGQGIEAFF	TGTGCCAGCAGTTACTCGGGACAGGGAATAGAAGCTTTCTTT
-	TRBV10-2	-	TRBJ2-5	CASSESGDSYQETQYF	TGCGCCAGCAGTGAGTCAGGGGATTCGTACCAAGAGACCCAGTACTTC
-	TRBV2	TRBD1	TRBJ2-3	CASSEALLGTGGIDTQYF	TGTGCCAGCAGTGAAGCGCTTCTGGGGACAGGGGGTATCGATACGCAGTATTTT
-	TRBV11-2	TRBD1	TRBJ1-2	CASRGTANYGYTF	TGTGCCAGCAGAGGGACAGCAAACTATGGCTACACCTTC
-	TRBV13	TRBD1	TRBJ2-7	CASSVRQGTVDEQYF	TGTGCCAGCAGCGTACGACAGGGGACGGTAGACGAGCAGTACTTC
-	TRBV27	TRBD1	TRBJ2-7	CASSPGQGPYEQYF	TGTGCCAGCAGTCCCGGACAGGGCCCCTACGAGCAGTACTTC
once	TRBV7-9	-	TRBJ2-1	CASILRGNEQFF	TGTGCCAGCATCCTCCGCGGGAATGAGCAGTTCTTC
-	TRBV19	TRBD1	TRBJ1-1	CASLTGGEAFF	TGTGCCAGCCTAACAGGGGGGGAAGCTTTCTTT
-	TRBV7-9	-	TRBJ2-7	CASSSNSNYSYEQYF	TGTGCCAGCAGCTCCAACAGTAACTACTCCTACGAGCAGTACTTC
few	TRBV7-9	TRBD1	TRBJ2-5	CASSYDRAQETQYF	TGTGCCAGCAGCTACGACAGGGCCCAAGAGACCCAGTACTTC
-	TRBV5-1	-	TRBJ2-1	CASSLAGAEQFF	TGCGCCAGCAGCTTGGCCGGGGCTGAGCAGTTCTTC
-	TRBV4-1	-	TRBJ1-1	CASSQSGEVRVEAFF	TGCGCCAGCAGCCAGTCGGGGGAGGTTCGAGTTGAAGCTTTCTTT
-	TRBV27	-	TRBJ2-7	CASSLTGSYEQYF	TGTGCCAGCAGCTTAACGGGCTCCTACGAGCAGTACTTC
-	TRBV6-5	-	TRBJ1-1	CASSYSENTEAFF	TGTGCCAGCAGTTACTCTGAGAACACTGAAGCTTTCTTT
-	TRBV11-2	TRBD1	TRBJ2-2	CASRSGQGLIGNTGELFF	TGTGCCAGCAGGTCGGGACAGGGGTTAATAGGAAACACCGGGGAGCTGTTTTTT
-	TRBV7-9	-	TRBJ2-7	CASSLKLGVQYGGRDEQYF	TGTGCCAGCAGCCTAAAACTAGGGGTACAATATGGGGGTCGGGACGAGCAGTACTTC
-	TRBV4-1	-	TRBJ1-1	CASNEGGTEAFF	TGCGCCAGCAACGAAGGAGGGACTGAAGCTTTCTTT
-	TRBV30	TRBD2	TRBJ2-1	CAWRIAGGLNEQFF	TGTGCCTGGCGCATAGCGGGGGGCCTCAATGAGCAGTTCTTC
-	TRBV11-2	TRBD1	TRBJ2-1	CASSFGRQGVNEQFF	TGTGCCAGCAGCTTCGGCAGACAGGGAGTCAATGAGCAGTTCTTC
-	TRBV13	-	TRBJ2-3	CASSTRTELTDTQYF	TGTGCCAGCAGCACTAGGACAGAACTCACAGATACGCAGTATTTT
few	TRBV7-3	TRBD2	TRBJ2-1	CASSFSGSNNEQFF	TGTGCCAGCAGCTTTAGCGGGAGTAACAATGAGCAGTTCTTC
-	TRBV5-1	-	TRBJ2-1	CASSLRQGTNEQFF	TGCGCCAGCAGCTTGCGGCAGGGAACCAATGAGCAGTTCTTC
-	TRBV9	TRBD1	TRBJ2-7	CASSVAGQDFEQYF	TGTGCCAGCAGCGTGGCCGGACAGGACTTCGAGCAGTACTTC